The 27 T cell receptor beta chains given below trace back to one sample, sequenced in a study of blood T cell repertoires in COVID-19. The data were produced by immunoSEQ multiplex PCR, yet TCRdb's version contains in-frame clones alone and is incomplete. The repertoire holds about 250,000 clones, with roughly 80% as singletons. Sequenced material: peripheral blood. These receptors were obtained from a man at least 80 years old with acute or convalescent COVID-19.

The chain combines TRBV3-1 (or the pseudogene TRBV3-2) with TRBJ2-3; TRBD2 might be the D (6 bases). Germline V gene lookup returns CDR1 LGHDT and CDR2 YNNKEL (reference sequence). The V end lost 5 bases, the J end lost 4 bases, and 13 bases lay between the germline ends. The CDR3 is 14 residues long. CDR3 amino acids: CASSATGLADTQYF. CDR3 DNA sequence: TGTGCCAGCAGCGCAACGGGACTTGCAGATACGCAGTATTTT.

In this sample, this clone turned up once. The V call is TRBV7-2, the J call TRBJ1-5, with D hard to call. Germline-derived CDR1 and CDR2 are SGHTA and FQGNSA. This CDR3 contains 15 residues. V lost 0 bases and J lost 3, with 9 bases in between. CDR3 coding DNA: TGTGCCAGCAGCTTAGCGCCAGGCAACAATCAGCCCCAGCATTTT. Protein: CASSLAPGNNQPQHF.

V is TRBV2 and J is TRBJ2-7; perhaps TRBD1 as D (5 bases). Trimming took 7 bases from V and 3 from J, leaving 13 bases between them. Per the germline V gene, CDR1 is SNHLY and CDR2 is FYNNEI. The CDR3 sequence is 13 residues long. CDR3 coding DNA: TGTGCCAGCAAGGGGAAGGGTCACTACGAGCAGTACTTC. Its translation: CASKGKGHYEQYF.

The chain employs TRBV4-1 and TRBJ2-7, with 11 bases lining up with TRBD1. CDR1 is MGHRA, CDR2 YSYEKL, per germline. Trimming cost V 4 bases and J 6 bases; bases outside gene matches: 14. CDR3 size: 17 residues. The CDR3 bases are TGCGCCAGCAGCCCTCAACTCGGGACAGGGGGTTTTATCGAGCAGTACTTC. Protein product: CASSPQLGTGGFIEQYF.

This clone was observed a single time. The V gene is TRBV5-6, the J gene TRBJ2-6; D is perhaps TRBD1 (6 bases). CDR1 SGHDT and CDR2 YYEEEE come from the germline V gene. V lost 4 bases, J lost 13 bases, and 21 bases lay in between. The CDR3 sequence is 15 residues long. The CDR3 bases are TGTGCCAGCAGCGTCCGAACGACCGGGACACAAGTCCTGACTTTC. Translation gives CASSVRTTGTQVLTF.

V usage is TRBV4-2 and J usage is TRBJ2-5; TRBD2 matches at 10 bases. V lost 4 bases, J lost 5 bases, and 10 bases stayed unmatched. The CDR3 covers 16 residues. Germline loops: CDR1 LGHNA, CDR2 YNFKEQ. The CDR3 reads CASSPVAGGEWETQYF. DNA of the CDR3: TGTGCCAGCAGCCCCGTAGCGGGAGGCGAATGGGAGACCCAGTACTTC.

Only a few counts were recorded for this clone. The chain recombines TRBV29-1 with TRBJ2-1; 7 bases map to TRBD1. Trimming removed 6 bases from V and 5 bases from J; junction bases left unmatched: 7. The CDR3 is made up of 13 amino acids. CDR1 is SQVTM, CDR2 ANQGSEA, per germline. The CDR3 DNA is TGCAGCGTGGACAGGTGGGAGAACAATGAGCAGTTCTTC. This codes for CSVDRWENNEQFF.

This chain links TRBV5-1 with TRBJ2-3, with 11 bases lining up with TRBD2. Germline-derived CDR1 and CDR2 are SGHRS and YFSETQ. Trimming took 1 base from V and 0 from J; bases not matched to a gene: 4. The CDR3 totals 17 residues. The CDR3 region is CASSLSTSGASTDTQYF. DNA for the CDR3: TGCGCCAGCAGCTTGTCGACTAGCGGGGCTAGCACAGATACGCAGTATTTT.

This clone was found a few times. The chain is built from TRBV9 and TRBJ2-7, with a weak D call TRBD1 (5 bases). Between the trimmed V and J ends, which lost 4 bases and 3 bases, there was a span of 11 bases. The CDR3 consists of 13 residues. Germline assignment: CDR1 SGDLS and CDR2 YYNGEE. CDR3 DNA: TGTGCCAGCAGCTTCGCTCAGGGCTACGAGCAGTACTTC. Amino acid sequence: CASSFAQGYEQYF.

The chain links TRBV5-1 to TRBJ1-6, with unresolved D. Trimming removed 4 bases at V and 8 bases at J, with 19 bases between. The germline CDR1 and CDR2 sequences are SGHRS and YFSETQ. CDR3 length equals 16 residues. The CDR3: CASSEGAHVDDSPLHF. The CDR3 nucleotides read TGCGCCAGCAGCGAGGGAGCCCATGTTGATGATTCACCCCTCCACTTT.

This rearrangement joins TRBV21-1 to TRBJ2-2; the table's D call of TRBD1 was not tested on the DNA. TRBV21-1 is labeled a pseudogene. The CDR3 totals 15 residues. The CDR3 is CASRVRDRVPGELFF. DNA of the CDR3: TGTGCCAGCAGGGTACGGGACAGGGTCCCCGGGGAGCTGTTTTTT.

The chain recombines TRBV20-1 with TRBJ2-1, with D possibly TRBD2 on 5 matching bases. The germline V gene has CDR1 DFQATT and CDR2 SNEGSKA (reference sequence). This CDR3 spans 10 amino acids. The CDR3 DNA follows: TGCAGCCCCCGGCCGGGGGAGCAGTTCTTC. It is translated as CSPRPGEQFF.

The chain recombines TRBV5-1 with TRBJ2-2; D call uncertain. V was shortened by 2 bases and J by 4 bases, with 12 bases between the two germline ends. This CDR3 spans 15 amino acids. Germline CDR1 is SGHRS and CDR2 is YFSETQ. The CDR3 here is CASSLRVSGTGELFF. Written as DNA, the CDR3 is TGCGCCAGCAGCTTACGGGTTTCGGGCACCGGGGAGCTGTTTTTT. Supplemented by reference TRBV5-1 and TRBJ2-2, the full variable domain reads KAGVTQTPRYLIKTRGQQVTLSCSPISGHRSVSWYQQTPGQGLQFLFEYFSETQRNKGNFPGRFSGRQFSNSRSEMNVSTLELGDSALYLCASSLRVSGTGELFFGEGSRLTVL.

The chain joins TRBV19 to TRBJ1-5; 8 nucleotides line up with TRBD1. The V segment lost 8 bases and the J segment 4 bases; nucleotides outside the gene matches: 13. The germline gives CDR1 LNHDA, CDR2 SQIVND (reference sequence). This CDR3 comprises 16 residues. In nucleotides, the CDR3 is TGTGCCAGTGGGGTCCAGGGGGCTCAAAGTAATCAGCCCCAGCATTTT. This sequence encodes CASGVQGAQSNQPQHF.

The chain combines TRBV5-6 with TRBJ1-5, with 7 bases aligning to TRBD1. Trimming took 1 base from V and 0 from J; bases not matched to a gene: 4. The CDR3 contains 16 residues. Germline V lookup: CDR1 SGHDT, CDR2 YYEEEE. CDR3 in amino acids: CASSLTGASSNQPQHF. For the CDR3, the DNA is TGTGCCAGCAGCTTGACAGGGGCCTCTAGCAATCAGCCCCAGCATTTT.

V and J are TRBV27 and TRBJ2-1; 11 bases are shared with TRBD2. Losses at the gene ends were 5 bases for V and 5 bases for J; bases not matched to a gene: 5. This CDR3 comprises 15 residues. Germline CDR1 reads MNHEY; CDR2 reads SMNVEV (reference sequence). The CDR3 here is CASSVLAGVNNEQFF. The CDR3 bases are TGTGCCAGCAGTGTACTAGCGGGAGTCAACAATGAGCAGTTCTTC.

J is TRBJ2-3 and V is TRBV7-2, with D perhaps matching TRBD2 (5 bases). Trimming left V 5 bases short and J 2 bases short, with 23 bases between. The CDR3 is 18 amino acids. CDR1 SGHTA and CDR2 FQGNSA come from the germline V gene. CDR3 sequence (DNA): TGTGCCAGCAGCATCCGGATTGGTCGAGCGGCACACACAGATACGCAGTATTTT. Amino acids: CASSIRIGRAAHTDTQYF.

The chain carries TRBV24-1 and TRBJ2-5; 14 bases fit TRBD2. The CDR3 totals 14 residues. V lost 10 bases and J lost 4; bases outside the gene matches: 4. Germline CDR1 and CDR2: KGHDR and SFDVKD. Here the CDR3 DNA reads TGTGCCACAGGGACTAGCGGGAGCATAGAGACCCAGTACTTC. This gives the protein CATGTSGSIETQYF.

The sample holds one count of this clone. This sequence joins TRBV6-5 and TRBJ2-2, with D perhaps matching TRBD2 (5 bases). V was pared by 6 bases and J by 3 bases, with 11 bases between. From germline, CDR1 is MNHEY and CDR2 SVGAGI. CDR3 length equals 14 residues. The CDR3 here is CASRPPGYTGELFF. For the CDR3, the DNA is TGTGCCAGCAGGCCTCCGGGATACACCGGGGAGCTGTTTTTT.

The CDR3 nucleotides are TGCGCCAGCAGCCTGGGGCAGGCCCGCTACGAGCAGTACTTC. This encodes CASSLGQARYEQYF. This rearrangement joins TRBV5-1 to TRBJ2-7, with D tentatively TRBD1 (5 bases). The ends were cut back, 4 bases at V and 3 bases at J, with 14 bases in the middle. Looked up from germline, CDR1 is SGHRS and CDR2 is YFSETQ. The CDR3 loop spans 14 amino acids.

This chain links TRBV29-1 with TRBJ1-3; 7 bases map to TRBD1. V lost 6 bases and J lost 6; bases outside the gene matches: 8. CDR1 is SQVTM, CDR2 ANQGSEA, per germline. The CDR3 extends over 13 amino acids. DNA of the CDR3: TGCAGCGTGAGACCGGGACAGCTAAACACCATATATTTT. This encodes CSVRPGQLNTIYF.

V and J are TRBV11-3 and TRBJ1-1; 8 nucleotides align to TRBD1. Germline assignment: CDR1 SGHNT and CDR2 YENEEA. CDR3 length equals 13 residues. Unmatched junction bases numbered 9, after V lost 4 bases and J lost 11 bases. CDR3 nucleotides: TGTGCCAGCAGCTCGTACCGGGACAGGCGGGCTTTCTTT. Its translation: CASSSYRDRRAFF.

The chain employs TRBV4-1 and TRBJ1-4, with 8 bases that match TRBD1. This CDR3 spans 16 amino acids. CDR1 is MGHRA, CDR2 YSYEKL, per germline. The V and J ends lost 3 bases and 0 bases, in that order; junction bases with no gene match: 3. CDR3 sequence reads: CASSHPTGATNEKLFF. CDR3 DNA: TGCGCCAGCAGCCACCCGACAGGGGCAACTAATGAAAAACTGTTTTTT.

The rearrangement links TRBV9 to TRBJ1-2; the D is unclear. CDR3 length: 12 amino acids. Trimming removed 7 bases from V and 4 bases from J, with 11 bases in between. The V gene's germline CDR1 is SGDLS and CDR2 YYNGEE. The CDR3 nucleotides are TGTGCCAGCGGAGATTGGAGCTATGGCTACACCTTC. It specifies CASGDWSYGYTF.

The chain couples TRBV7-9 to TRBJ2-5, with 7 nucleotides matching TRBD2. The CDR3 spans 15 residues. The V segment lost 5 bases and the J segment 1 base; nucleotides outside the gene matches: 7. Germline CDR1 is SEHNR and CDR2 is FQNEAQ (reference sequence). The CDR3 DNA follows: TGTGCCAGCAGCCCGAGATGGGGGGGCCAAGAGACCCAGTACTTC. Amino acids: CASSPRWGGQETQYF. Using reference TRBV7-9 and TRBJ2-5 for the parts outside the CDR3, the full variable domain is DTGVSQNPRHKITKRGQNVTFRCDPISEHNRLYWYRQTLGQGPEFLTYFQNEAQLEKSRLLSDRFSAERPKGSFSTLEIQRTEQGDSAMYLCASSPRWGGQETQYFGPGTRLLVL.

The chain couples TRBV30 to TRBJ1-3, with 11 bases identical to TRBD1. The CDR3 sequence is 14 residues long. Germline V gives CDR1 GTSNPN, CDR2 SVGIG (reference sequence). J was trimmed by 2 bases and V by 5 bases; bases with no gene match: 2. This chain's CDR3 is CAWGQGATGNTIYF. CDR3 nucleotide sequence: TGTGCCTGGGGACAGGGGGCGACTGGAAACACCATATATTTT.

V and J are TRBV21-1 and TRBJ2-1; the D call in the table, TRBD1, was not verified against the DNA. TRBV21-1 is a listed pseudogene. The CDR3 extends over 18 amino acids. The DNA of the CDR3 is TGTGCCAGCAGCAAAGCGAAGGAACCAGGGGGTACAATTGATGAGCAGTTCTTC. As protein: CASSKAKEPGGTIDEQFF.